This T cell receptor beta chain was identified in a study of T cells in Graves' hyperthyroidism and ophthalmopathy (dated by TCRdb to about 2019). For context, the study as a whole: Peripheral blood samples were taken at the time of initial diagnosis, prior to any treatment. The study also compared thyroid tissue and blood T-cell repertoires from five or six Graves' hyperthyroidism patients. TCR Vbeta CDR3 sequencing of roughly 140 peripheral blood samples (under 45 ophthalmopathy, about 74 hyperthyroidism and roughly 17 progressor patients) is reported in the paper. Prospective prediction of ophthalmopathy was tested in an independent validation cohort consisting of 18 hyperthyroidism patients and approximately 16 patients who later progressed to ophthalmopathy. After blood sampling, hyperthyroidism patients were treated with methimazole at a starting dose of 30 mg daily, and ophthalmopathy patients were treated with high-dose intravenous methylprednisolone. To identify TCR V-J signatures that set the groups apart, the researchers used a discovery cohort of roughly 100 patients, made up of 43 with Graves' ophthalmopathy and around 58 with stable Graves' hyperthyroidism. The 75 to 100 discovery patients were divided at random into training and test sets in a 7:3 ratio.

Graves' hyperthyroidism was defined as stable when no progression to ophthalmopathy occurred over 18 months of follow-up. The hyperthyroidism patients were between 18 and 65 years old and newly diagnosed, with a disease duration of less than 2 months. The study excluded patients with uncontrolled infections, other autoimmune diseases, pregnancy or lactation. Diagnoses relied on clinical symptoms, serum thyroxine and TRAb, thyroid ultrasound and orbital computed tomography. Ficoll-Paque density gradient centrifugation was used to isolate PBMCs from about 9.4 ml of fresh peripheral blood. Trizol reagent was used to extract total RNA, and RNA quality was then checked on an Agilent 2100 Bioanalyzer. Beyond this particular receptor, the publication reports: During validation, the model predicted progression to ophthalmopathy a median of approximately 7 months ahead of onset, with approximately 71% sensitivity and more than 72% specificity. In cross-validation, a model built on a 13 V-J signature told ophthalmopathy apart from stable hyperthyroidism with 85% to 90% sensitivity and approximately 84% specificity, and in testing the same model reached 80%/75%. Sample size was not statistically predetermined, and blinding of investigators to group allocation was not performed. Most expanded thyroid clonotypes (frequency above 0.001) were also detected in blood, suggesting blood repertoires may reflect thyroid immune responses.

From the germline V gene, CDR1 is SGHRS and CDR2 is YFSETQ. Reading from cysteine to phenylalanine, the CDR3 counts 14 amino acids. The DNA shown is the 42-base CDR3, in frame from base 1. Trimming takes 0 bases from V and 3 bases from J, and the germline ends sit 8 bases apart. This clonotype came up many times. Which antigen it targets is not known. No per-base quality is available; no much larger clone lies one base away. The TCR beta CDR3 regions were amplified from the RNA transcripts. The first round of RT-PCR for the TCR CDR3 was performed with the HTBI primer set and the Qiagen OneStep RT-PCR kit. A second multiplex PCR round built the libraries, followed by size selection and purification. The libraries were sequenced on an Illumina HiSeq2000 using paired-end 100 bp reads. From the authors' description of their analysis: SOAPnuke was used to process the raw data, throwing out any read that contained adapters or uncalled bases, had a mean Phred below 15, or lacked an exact constant-primer or identifier match. COPE v1.2.5 was used to merge the high-quality paired reads, and each unique nucleotide sequence was defined as a clonotype. Clonotypes were aligned to IMGT TRBV, TRBD and TRBJ reference segments using MiTCR v1.1. Analysis was restricted to V-J combinations with a frequency above 0.0001, which covered over 98% of repertoires. The TCS score was defined as F50 (clonal expansion) divided by E x V (chaos), with BLOSUM62-based TCRdist calculated between CDR3 peptides within each V-J. Welch's t-statistics and random forest reduced several hundred V-J features to around 14, which were used in a naive Bayes classifier (R e1071). TCRdb itself trimmed the public reads at Q25 with fastp, ran MiXCR and retained productive beta chains. Identical CDR3 proteins give one entry, which carries the most common genes and DNA. TCRdb's processing, not the authors' own work, is the source of the V and J calls. Present in this sample are fewer than 700,000 distinct CDR3 sequences, about 16% of which were seen just once. The top ten constitute around 4% of the sample.

The receptor's source is a woman in her 30s with Graves' hyperthyroidism. The chain employs TRBV5-1 and TRBJ2-3, with no D gene named confidently. The sample taken for sequencing was blood. The DNA sequence is as follows: TGCGCCAGCAGCTTGGTCATTCAAACAGATACGCAGTATTTT. This sequence encodes CASSLVIQTDTQYF.